Each of the 7 T cell receptor beta chains below was sequenced from the same sample in a study of CD8+ T cells in alopecia areata. RNA extraction and reverse transcription yielded cDNA as sequencing template. Profiled with immunoSEQ multiplex PCR; TCRdb holds only in-frame clones, not every one. This sample carries about 180,000 clones, over 55% of them seen once, and the ten largest clones take about 1.5%. The starting material was CD4+ T cells sorted from blood, obtained at week 0. The receptors come from a human donor with alopecia areata.

V and J are TRBV7-2 and TRBJ1-1, with 8 positions matching TRBD1. Germline values: CDR1 SGHTA, CDR2 FQGNSA. With V trimmed by 5 bases and J by 10 bases, 9 bases remained unmatched. This CDR3 spans 13 amino acids. The CDR3 DNA is TGTGCCAGCAGCACCCGTGGACAGGGACGAGCTTTCTTT. Its protein is CASSTRGQGRAFF.

The chain joins TRBV5-1 to TRBJ1-2; D is uncertain. V lost 0 bases and J 4 bases, leaving 16 bases between the germline ends. This CDR3 comprises 16 residues. CDR1 is SGHRS and CDR2 is YFSETQ in the germline V gene. The CDR3 loop reads CASSLGSWGPPYGYTF. CDR3 coding DNA: TGCGCCAGCAGCTTGGGGTCGTGGGGTCCTCCCTATGGCTACACCTTC.

This clone showed up just a few times. The chain is built from TRBV7-2 and TRBJ1-4; 7 nucleotides agree with TRBD1. From germline, CDR1 is SGHTA and CDR2 FQGNSA. The CDR3 runs to 14 residues. V lost 5 bases and J lost 5; bases outside the gene matches: 5. The CDR3 region has the DNA TGTGCCAGCAGCCGACGGGACAGAAATGAAAAACTGTTTTTT. This sequence encodes CASSRRDRNEKLFF.

V usage is TRBV7-2 and J usage is TRBJ2-3, with D maybe TRBD2 (5 bases). This CDR3 has 12 residues. Germline V CDR1 and CDR2: SGHTA, FQGNSA. The ends were cut back, 4 bases at V and 8 bases at J, with 10 bases in the middle. CDR3 protein: CASSSGWGTQYF. CDR3 DNA: TGTGCCAGCAGCTCGGGGTGGGGTACGCAGTATTTT.

The J gene is TRBJ2-5, the V gene TRBV5-6, with 7 bases that match TRBD2. With 0 bases clipped from V and 5 bases from J, the junction kept 7 bases outside the gene matches. Looked up from germline, CDR1 is SGHDT and CDR2 is YYEEEE. The CDR3 loop spans 15 amino acids. The CDR3 bases are TGTGCCAGCAGCTTGGGCGCTGGGGGGGACGAGACCCAGTACTTC. It yields the protein CASSLGAGGDETQYF.

V and J are TRBV18 and TRBJ2-5, with 13 positions matching TRBD2. V shed 2 bases and J 5 bases; nucleotides not matched to a gene: 11. The CDR3 runs to 18 residues. From germline, CDR1 is KGHSH and CDR2 LQKENI. CDR3 residues: CASSPGPGTSGVTETQYF. The CDR3 DNA is TGTGCCAGCTCACCAGGCCCCGGGACTAGCGGGGTGACGGAGACCCAGTACTTC.

This clone was seen only a few times. The chain carries TRBV29-1 and TRBJ2-1, with TRBD1 matching over 9 bases. This CDR3 has 13 amino acids. V lost 6 bases, J lost 4 bases, and 4 bases stayed unmatched. In germline, CDR1 is SQVTM, CDR2 ANQGSEA. This CDR3 is CSVNRGRYNEQFF. CDR3 bases: TGCAGCGTAAACAGGGGGCGATACAATGAGCAGTTCTTC.